The present entry profiles one TCR beta chain with its context. This entry comes from a study of blood T cell repertoires in COVID-19. At the level of the study: The United States, Italy and Spain were the sources of the acute and convalescent COVID-19 samples. PBMCs, B-cell-depleted T cells, or T cells were the source of the cDNA or gDNA that made up the material.

Looked up from germline, CDR1 is MNHEY and CDR2 is SVGEGT. V lost 4 bases and J lost 6, with 7 bases in between. This CDR3 is built from 11 residues. In the original workflow: Reference gene primers were amplified, and this amplification served to estimate nucleated cell counts. Libraries were prepared by immunoSEQ multiplex PCR; TCRdb keeps only in-frame clonotypes and omits some of them. Clone size and V and J calls were adopted from that table, with D and trimming inferred from the DNA. This table holds about 66,000 clones, 70% to 90% found once. The TCR was taken from a man aged 70 or older with acute or convalescent COVID-19. The chain uses TRBV6-2 or TRBV6-3 and TRBJ2-7; D is undetermined. What was sequenced was peripheral blood. The CDR3, as DNA: TGTGCCAGCAGTTCCGGTGTCGAGCAGTACTTC. Its translation is CASSSGVEQYF.